This is a list of T cell receptor beta chains from one sample in a study of T cells in Graves' hyperthyroidism and ophthalmopathy. TCRdb recomputed calls from the multiplex PCR reads with MiXCR, one row per CDR3 protein. The sample holds about 250,000 distinct CDR3 sequences; approximately 23% are singletons and the top ten take approximately 60%. The sample taken for sequencing was blood. These receptors were taken from a man younger than 40 with Graves' ophthalmopathy. The CDR3 runs from the conserved cysteine through the conserved F or W. A row's size may be missing; if present it is once, few, many or a size class.

v_call,cdr3_length,j_call,clone_size,cdr3_aa
TRBV7-9,13,TRBJ2-3,many,CASSLADSATQYF
TRBV6-1,12,TRBJ2-7,few,CASSQSTGEQYF
TRBV5-1,14,TRBJ2-7,many,CASSLDGTSYEQYF
TRBV6-5,13,TRBJ2-7,-,CASSYRENYEQYF
TRBV19,12,TRBJ2-7,-,CASSPNSYEQYF
TRBV11-2,15,TRBJ2-2,-,CASSLGATVTGELFF
TRBV7-3,15,TRBJ2-1,-,CASSYRTSGGNEQFF
TRBV3-1,13,TRBJ2-3,many,CASSQDGGHTQYF
TRBV28,12,TRBJ1-2,many,CASSFYNYGYTF
TRBV12-5,14,TRBJ2-5,few,CASGLVPGQETQYF